Described below is a single TCR beta chain sequence and its context. Its cognate antigen is unknown. This CDR3 spans 14 amino acids. Germline V gene data show CDR1 as MRHNA and CDR2 as SNTAGT. The data belong to a study of T cells expressing NK-cell markers. Background on the study: The authors derived TCR beta repertoires from sorted CD3+CD56+NKG2C+, CD3+CD56+NKG2C- and CD3+CD56-NKG2C+ T cells. The eight sequenced donors comprised seven who were HCMV-seropositive and one who was seronegative. Study-wide points: Over 5 donors had dominant NKG2C+ clonotypes that comprised about 1.0-7.5% of their CD8+ T cells. In several donors, dominant clonotypes made up about 25-65% of CD3+CD56-NKG2C+ cells.

TCRdb reprocessed the 5' RACE reads and stores each CDR3 protein as one record, lacking DNA. This listing includes roughly 160,000 distinct CDR3 sequences. The J gene is TRBJ2-7, the V gene TRBV6-4; the TCRdb call, TRBD1, lacks DNA for checking. The sample was blood T cells: a sorted CD56 or NKG2C T cell subset, CD4+ or CD8+ T cells, or bulk PBMC T cells (not recorded which). The TCR sequence derives from a man aged 18-75 years in good health. The CDR3 region is CASSEDRDRYEQYF.